The sequence of this T cell receptor (beta chain) was determined in a study of blood T cell repertoires in COVID-19. Study background: Collection of acute and convalescent COVID-19 samples took place in the United States, Italy and Spain. The analysed material was cDNA or gDNA that came from T cells, B-cell-depleted T cells, or PBMCs.

TCRdb keeps only in-frame clones here, not all; method: immunoSEQ multiplex PCR. The table lists 350,000 or so clones, around 85% of them singletons. V shed 5 bases and J shed 6 bases, with 10 bases lying between them. The CDR3 is 12 amino acids. Individuals aged roughly 18 to 90 years were recruited from about two dozen US areas. This receptor was identified in a woman in her 40s with acute COVID-19. The J gene is TRBJ1-1, the V gene TRBV12-3 or TRBV12-4; D is perhaps TRBD1 (6 bases). Sequenced material: PBMCs or T cells enriched from blood (not recorded which). CDR3 nucleotide sequence: TGTGCCAGCAGTCCCAGGGGAGCTGAAGCTTTCTTT. Its protein product is CASSPRGAEAFF.